This TCR beta chain originates from a study of identical twins. In germline, CDR1 is SGHRS, CDR2 YFSETQ. This CDR3 contains 15 residues. V dropped 4 bases and J dropped 10; count of bases not matched to a gene: 6. TCRdb reprocessed the 5' RACE reads via MiXCR and lists one record per CDR3 protein. The table has hundreds of thousands of distinct CDR3 sequences, 15% to 20% seen once; the top ten hold around 13%. This clonotype has only a few counts. The antigen remains unidentified. Study observations and caveats: Within cord blood, abundant beta clonotypes carried fewer insertions, but memory repertoires showed no such trend. Alpha sequences out of frame and shared by twins had excess low generation probability. The authors drew conclusions from cross-sectional statistical analysis rather than following the same donors.

The sample was also reused in another study, on T cells expressing NK-cell markers.

The V and J genes are TRBV5-1 and TRBJ2-1, with TRBD2 matching over 15 bases. Sequencing input: PBMCs. The sequence derives from a woman younger than 30 in good health. CDR3 amino acids: CASSRGLAGGGEQFF. Here the CDR3 DNA reads TGCGCCAGCAGCAGGGGACTAGCGGGGGGAGGAGAGCAGTTCTTC.